The clone carrying this T cell receptor beta chain was recorded many times. RNA transcripts were the template for amplifying TCR beta CDR3 regions. Carried out on the TCR CDR3, a first-round RT-PCR used the HTBI primer set. Via MiXCR, TCRdb re-called the multiplex PCR reads, giving one row per CDR3 protein. The table includes hundreds of thousands of distinct CDR3 sequences, approximately 14% detected once. This CDR3 has 15 residues. The V gene lost 2 bases and the J gene lost 2 bases, with 12 bases spanning the gap. Germline CDR1 reads MNHEY; CDR2 reads SVGAGI. The entry originates in a study of T cells in Graves' hyperthyroidism and ophthalmopathy. For the study at large: Once the initial diagnosis was made, peripheral blood was obtained before any treatment.

Diagnosis relied on clinical symptoms, serum thyroxine and TRAb, thyroid ultrasound and orbital computed tomography. The material sequenced was blood. The TCR was taken from a woman aged 40 to 49 with Graves' ophthalmopathy. V gene TRBV6-5 combines with J gene TRBJ2-5; D gene uncertain. CDR3 bases: TGTGCCAGCAGTTACAAGAGACCAAAGCAAGAGACCCAGTACTTC. It is translated as CASSYKRPKQETQYF.